This section outlines one TCR beta chain sequence together with its context. Produced via immunoSEQ multiplex PCR; TCRdb's table is partial and in-frame only. The table shows about 260,000 clones, with roughly 90% occurring only once. This sample is drawn from a study of blood T cell repertoires in COVID-19. Study-level information: Sample material is recorded as cDNA or gDNA derived from T cells, B-cell-depleted T cells, or PBMCs.

This receptor was taken from a man aged 25-45 years with active or convalescent COVID-19. The sample was peripheral blood.

In DNA, the CDR3 is TGTGCCAGCAGCCCGGCCGGGGATTGGCAGTTCTTC. It specifies CASSPAGDWQFF. The chain links TRBV7-9 to TRBJ2-1, with a weak D call TRBD2 (5 bases). Germline CDR1 reads SEHNR; CDR2 reads FQNEAQ (reference sequence). The CDR3 sequence is 12 residues long. V was cut by 5 bases and J by 12 bases, with 14 bases left in between. Complete variable domain (other parts from reference TRBV7-9 and TRBJ2-1): DTGVSQNPRHKITKRGQNVTFRCDPISEHNRLYWYRQTLGQGPEFLTYFQNEAQLEKSRLLSDRFSAERPKGSFSTLEIQRTEQGDSAMYLCASSPAGDWQFFGPGTRLTVL.